This record concerns one T cell receptor beta chain sequence. The data are from a study of blood T cell repertoires in COVID-19. On the study more broadly: PBMCs, B-cell-depleted T cells, or T cells were the source of the cDNA or gDNA that made up the material.

Germline values: CDR1 SNHLY, CDR2 FYNNEI. J lost 5 bases, V lost 6 bases, and 6 bases had no gene match. This CDR3 comprises 13 residues. Here immunoSEQ multiplex PCR was the method, and the copy in TCRdb shows in-frame clones only, minus some. In the table there are some 120,000 clones, about 85% of which are singletons. This TCR derives from a man aged 35-49 years with acute or convalescent COVID-19. The chain has TRBV2 and TRBJ1-2; 7 bases agree with TRBD1. The sequencing sample was made of peripheral blood. In DNA, the CDR3 is TGTGCCAGCAGAGTCGGGACAGATTATGGCTACACCTTC. Encoded protein: CASRVGTDYGYTF.